This TCR beta chain derives from a study of T cell responses to AZD1222 COVID-19 vaccine. The germline V and J ends were trimmed by 1 base and 3 bases, with 14 bases remaining between them. From germline, CDR1 is SGHDT and CDR2 YYEEEE. This CDR3 contains 15 residues. Assay used: immunoSEQ multiplex PCR; TCRdb lists only in-frame clones, some missing. Found here are approximately 110,000 clones, roughly 90% of them singletons; the top ten hold just under 10%. On this clone: The antigen is undetermined.

Findings and caveats of the study: Spike-specific TCR repertoires showed rising breadth and depth after two AZD1222 doses. The study identified only five to seven AZD1222 recipients as seropositive at baseline.

This clonotype originated in an adult in good health. The sample here was peripheral blood, taken on day 0 of AZD1222 vaccination. The chain carries TRBV5-6 and TRBJ2-7, with D perhaps TRBD1 or TRBD2 (5 bases each). CDR3 residues: CASSLLGDAYYEQYF. DNA of the CDR3: TGTGCCAGCAGCTTGCTGGGGGACGCCTACTACGAGCAGTACTTC.